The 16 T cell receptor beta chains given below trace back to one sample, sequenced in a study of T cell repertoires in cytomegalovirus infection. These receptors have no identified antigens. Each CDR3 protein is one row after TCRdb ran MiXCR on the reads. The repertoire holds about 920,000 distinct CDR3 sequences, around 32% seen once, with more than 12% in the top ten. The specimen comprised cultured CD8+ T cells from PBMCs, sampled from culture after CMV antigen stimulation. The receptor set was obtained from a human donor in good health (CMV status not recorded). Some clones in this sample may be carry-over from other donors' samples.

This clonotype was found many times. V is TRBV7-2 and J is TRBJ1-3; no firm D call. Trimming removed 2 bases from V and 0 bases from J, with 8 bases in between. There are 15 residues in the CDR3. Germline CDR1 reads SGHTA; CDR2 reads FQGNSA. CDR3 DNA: TGTGCCAGCAGCTTACGGGGAAACTCTGGAAACACCATATATTTT. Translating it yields CASSLRGNSGNTIYF.

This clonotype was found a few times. CDR3 in amino acids: CASSNIFAADTQYF. The CDR3 bases are TGTGCCAGCAGTAACATATTCGCCGCAGATACGCAGTATTTT. The chain links TRBV2 to TRBJ2-3; D call uncertain. V lost 5 bases and J 4 bases, leaving 13 bases between the germline ends. This CDR3 is 14 amino acids long. CDR1 and CDR2 (germline): SNHLY, FYNNEI.

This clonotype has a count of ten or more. The CDR3 DNA sequence: TGTGCCAGCAGCTTAACCGAGTCCGGATCTAGCGGATACGAGCAGTACGTC. This gives the protein CASSLTESGSSGYEQYV. The chain recombines TRBV7-3 with TRBJ2-7; 7 nucleotides agree with TRBD2. This CDR3 spans 17 amino acids. The trim removed 0 bases at V and 4 bases at J, leaving 12 bases unmatched. From germline, CDR1 is SGHTA and CDR2 FQGTGA.

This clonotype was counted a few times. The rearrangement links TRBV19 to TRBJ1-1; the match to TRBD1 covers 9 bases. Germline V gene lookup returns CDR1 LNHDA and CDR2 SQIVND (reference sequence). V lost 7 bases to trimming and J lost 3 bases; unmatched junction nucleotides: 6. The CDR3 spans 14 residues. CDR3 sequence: CASITDRGDTEAFF. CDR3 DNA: TGTGCCAGTATTACGGACAGGGGCGACACTGAAGCTTTCTTT. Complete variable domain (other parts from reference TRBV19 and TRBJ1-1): DGGITQSPKYLFRKEGQNVTLSCEQNLNHDAMYWYRQDPGQGLRLIYYSQIVNDFQKGDIAEGYSVSREKKESFPLTVTSAQKNPTAFYLCASITDRGDTEAFFGQGTRLTVV.

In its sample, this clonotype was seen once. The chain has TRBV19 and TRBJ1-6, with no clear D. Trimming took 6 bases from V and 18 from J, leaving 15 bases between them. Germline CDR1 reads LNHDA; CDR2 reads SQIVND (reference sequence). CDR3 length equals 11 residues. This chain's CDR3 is CASSTGLEAHF. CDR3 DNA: TGTGCCAGTAGCACCGGACTGGAGGCCCACTTT.

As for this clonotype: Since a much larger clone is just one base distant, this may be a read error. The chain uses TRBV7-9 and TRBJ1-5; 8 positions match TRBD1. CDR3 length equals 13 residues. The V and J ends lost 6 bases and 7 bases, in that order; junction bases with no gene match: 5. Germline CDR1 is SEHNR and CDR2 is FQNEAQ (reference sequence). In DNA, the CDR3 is TGTGCCAGCAGATCGACAGGGGAGCAGCCCCAGCATTTT. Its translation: CASRSTGEQPQHF. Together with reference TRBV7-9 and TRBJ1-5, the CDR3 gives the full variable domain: DTGVSQNPRHKITKRGQNVTFRCDPISEHNRLYWYRQTLGQGPEFLTYFQNEAQLEKSRLLSDRFSAERPKGSFSTLEIQRTEQGDSAMYLCASRSTGEQPQHFGDGTRLSIL.

CDR3 residues: CASSVTGYAYNEQFF. The CDR3 nucleotides are TGTGCCAGCAGCGTAACAGGGTACGCTTACAATGAGCAGTTCTTC. This chain joins TRBV5-5 and TRBJ2-1; TRBD1 might be the D (6 bases). The V end was cut by 4 bases, the J end by 4 bases, with 15 bases between. Germline V lookup: CDR1 SGHKS, CDR2 YYEKEE (reference sequence). The CDR3 loop spans 15 amino acids.

CDR3 sequence reads: CASSNSETQYF. Written as DNA, the CDR3 is TGTGCCAGCAGCAATTCAGAGACCCAGTACTTC. The chain has TRBV7-6 and TRBJ2-5; D uncertain. Trimming removed 5 bases at V and 4 bases at J, with 5 bases between. This CDR3 contains 11 residues. Germline CDR1 reads SGHVS; CDR2 reads FNYEAQ. Full variable domain (outside the CDR3, taken from reference TRBV7-6 and TRBJ2-5): GAGVSQSPRYKVTKRGQDVALRCDPISGHVSLYWYRQALGQGPEFLTYFNYEAQQDKSGLPNDRFSAERPEGSISTLTIQRTEQRDSAMYRCASSNSETQYFGPGTRLLVL.

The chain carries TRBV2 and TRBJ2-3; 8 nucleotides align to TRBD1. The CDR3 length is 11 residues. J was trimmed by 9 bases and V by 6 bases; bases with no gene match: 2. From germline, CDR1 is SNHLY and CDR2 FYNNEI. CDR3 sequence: CASRDRATQYF. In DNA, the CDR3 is TGTGCCAGCAGGGACAGGGCGACGCAGTATTTT.

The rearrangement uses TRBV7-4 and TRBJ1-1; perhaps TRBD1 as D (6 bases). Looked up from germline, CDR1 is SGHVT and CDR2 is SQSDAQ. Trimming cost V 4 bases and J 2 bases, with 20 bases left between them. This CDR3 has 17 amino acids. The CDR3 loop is CASSSALSQGRNTEAFF. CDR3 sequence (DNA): TGTGCCAGCAGCTCAGCCCTCTCTCAGGGGAGAAACACTGAAGCTTTCTTT.

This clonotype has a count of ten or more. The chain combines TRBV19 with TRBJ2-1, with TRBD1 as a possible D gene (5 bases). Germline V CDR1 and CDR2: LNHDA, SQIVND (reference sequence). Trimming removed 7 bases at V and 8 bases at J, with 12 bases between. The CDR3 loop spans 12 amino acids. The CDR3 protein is CASTQGWDEQFF. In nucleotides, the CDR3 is TGTGCCAGTACTCAGGGTTGGGATGAGCAGTTCTTC.

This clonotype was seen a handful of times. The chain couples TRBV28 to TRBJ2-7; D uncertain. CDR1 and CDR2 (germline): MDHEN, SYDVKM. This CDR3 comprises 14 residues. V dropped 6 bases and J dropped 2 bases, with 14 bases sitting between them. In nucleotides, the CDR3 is TGTGCCAGCAGCCCCCCCTTAGGACCCTACGAGCAGTACGTC. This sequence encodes CASSPPLGPYEQYV.

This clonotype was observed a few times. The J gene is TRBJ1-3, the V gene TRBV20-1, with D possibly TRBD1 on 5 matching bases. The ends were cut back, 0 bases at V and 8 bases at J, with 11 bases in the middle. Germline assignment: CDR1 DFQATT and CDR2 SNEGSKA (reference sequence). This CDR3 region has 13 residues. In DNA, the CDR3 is TGCAGTGCTAGAGACAGGTGGGACGACACCATATATTTT. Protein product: CSARDRWDDTIYF.

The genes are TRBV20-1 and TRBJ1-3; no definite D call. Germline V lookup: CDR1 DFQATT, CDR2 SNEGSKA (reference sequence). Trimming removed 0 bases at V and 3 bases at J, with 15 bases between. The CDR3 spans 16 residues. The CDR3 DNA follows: TGCAGTGCTAGAGATGGGAAGCGGCAATTTGGAAACACCATATATTTT. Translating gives CSARDGKRQFGNTIYF.

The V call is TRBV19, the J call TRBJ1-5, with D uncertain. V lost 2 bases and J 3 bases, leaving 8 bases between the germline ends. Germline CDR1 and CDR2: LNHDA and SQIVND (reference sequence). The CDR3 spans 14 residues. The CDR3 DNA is TGTGCCAGTAGTATACTCGCCCCCAATCAGCCCCAGCATTTT. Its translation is CASSILAPNQPQHF.

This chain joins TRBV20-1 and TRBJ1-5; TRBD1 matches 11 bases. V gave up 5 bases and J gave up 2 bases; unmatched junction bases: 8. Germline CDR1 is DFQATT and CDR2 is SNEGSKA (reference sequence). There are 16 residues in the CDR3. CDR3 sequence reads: CSALDRGRIGNQPQHF. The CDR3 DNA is TGCAGTGCTCTGGACAGGGGGCGAATCGGCAATCAGCCCCAGCATTTT.